These 23 T cell receptor beta chains originate from one sample sequenced in a study of blood T cell repertoires in COVID-19. The method was immunoSEQ multiplex PCR; TCRdb's version includes in-frame clones alone and lacks a portion of them. This table holds about 230,000 clones, about 80% found once. Sequences were obtained from peripheral blood. The receptors shown here come from a man aged 50 or older with active or convalescent COVID-19.

This sequence joins TRBV3-1 (or the pseudogene TRBV3-2) and TRBJ2-2; D gene unclear. Trimming left V 4 bases short and J 0 bases short, with 3 bases between. Germline assignment: CDR1 LGHDT and CDR2 YNNKEL (reference sequence). This CDR3 comprises 13 residues. The CDR3 sequence: CASSPTNTGELFF. CDR3 nucleotides: TGTGCCAGCAGCCCCACGAACACCGGGGAGCTGTTTTTT.

In this sample, this clone turned up once. The rearrangement uses TRBV7-2 and TRBJ2-7; D may be TRBD2 (5 bases). The CDR3 runs to 16 residues. Germline V gives CDR1 SGHTA, CDR2 FQGNSA. The ends were cut back, 1 base at V and 1 base at J, with 14 bases in the middle. CDR3 in amino acids: CASSLGGRRESYEQYF. The DNA of the CDR3 is TGTGCCAGCAGCTTAGGAGGTCGAAGGGAGTCCTACGAGCAGTACTTC.

This clone was seen once. The chain links TRBV15 to TRBJ1-5; 7 bases map to TRBD1. J gave up 7 bases and V 6 bases, and 3 bases lay outside the gene matches. CDR1 is LNHNV and CDR2 is YYDKDF in the germline V gene (reference sequence). CDR3 length equals 12 residues. The CDR3 DNA sequence: TGTGCCACCAGACAGGGGACGCAGCCCCAGCATTTT. Amino acids: CATRQGTQPQHF.

CDR3 loop: CATSDRGQGCHF. The CDR3 DNA is TGTGCCACCAGTGACCGCGGACAGGGTTGCCATTTT. The gene calls are TRBV24-1 and TRBJ1-5; 8 bases align to TRBD1. This CDR3 has 12 residues. The V gene's germline CDR1 is KGHDR and CDR2 SFDVKD. Trimming at V came to 4 bases and at J to 16 bases, leaving 8 bases not matched to a gene.

In this sample, this clone turned up once. The gene calls are TRBV5-1 and TRBJ2-1; 7 positions agree with TRBD1. The CDR3 runs to 16 residues. Germline loops: CDR1 SGHRS, CDR2 YFSETQ. The junction had 9 bases not matched to a gene; V was cut back by 1 base and J by 5 bases. For the CDR3, the DNA is TGCGCCAGCAGCTTGATAGGACAGGATTCGAACAATGAGCAGTTCTTC. Protein sequence: CASSLIGQDSNNEQFF.

The genes are TRBV7-2 and TRBJ1-1, with no clear D. Germline lookup yields CDR1 SGHTA and CDR2 FQGNSA. The CDR3 sequence is 15 residues long. V was pared by 3 bases and J by 1 base, with 12 bases between. The CDR3 loop reads CASSFRPRSNTEAFF. CDR3 nucleotides: TGTGCCAGCAGCTTCCGACCCAGGTCGAACACTGAAGCTTTCTTT.

The chain uses TRBV18 and TRBJ1-5, with a possible D match to TRBD1 (5 bases). The length of the CDR3 is 14 residues. CDR1 is KGHSH and CDR2 is LQKENI in the germline V gene. V gave up 5 bases and J gave up 6 bases, with 14 bases separating them. The CDR3 loop is CASSDQGLGQPQHF. The CDR3 DNA reads TGTGCCAGCTCAGATCAGGGACTGGGTCAGCCCCAGCATTTT.

A remark on this clone: Other DNA sequences from this sample encode an identical CDR3 as well. The gene calls are TRBV9 and TRBJ2-2; no definite D call. Trimming took off 4 bases at V and 3 bases at J, with 7 bases between the two ends. Germline CDR1 SGDLS, CDR2 YYNGEE. CDR3 length: 13 residues. The CDR3 reads CASSPRDTGELFF. As DNA, the CDR3 is TGTGCCAGCAGCCCTCGTGACACCGGGGAGCTGTTTTTT. The entire variable domain, with the rest obtained from reference TRBV9 and TRBJ2-2, is as follows: DSGVTQTPKHLITATGQRVTLRCSPRSGDLSVYWYQQSLDQGLQFLIQYYNGEERAKGNILERFSAQQFPDLHSELNLSSLELGDSALYFCASSPRDTGELFFGEGSRLTVL.

This chain joins TRBV7-6 and TRBJ2-2, with D unresolved. Per the germline V gene, CDR1 is SGHVS and CDR2 is FNYEAQ. The V end was cut by 5 bases, the J end by 6 bases, with 7 bases between. The CDR3 contains 12 residues. The CDR3 DNA is TGTGCCAGCAGCCAGCGTCCCGGGGAGCTGTTTTTT. Translation: CASSQRPGELFF.

This chain links TRBV13 with TRBJ2-7; 8 nucleotides align to TRBD1. V lost 3 bases and J lost 3; bases outside the gene matches: 4. Germline V gene data show CDR1 as PRHDT and CDR2 as FYEKMQ (reference sequence). This CDR3 comprises 14 residues. The CDR3 DNA reads as TGTGCCAGCAGCTTGGGACAGGCCAACTACGAGCAGTACTTC. Amino acid sequence: CASSLGQANYEQYF.

The chain recombines TRBV2 with TRBJ1-1; 8 nucleotides line up with TRBD1. V shed 0 bases and J 4 bases; nucleotides not matched to a gene: 10. Germline V gene lookup returns CDR1 SNHLY and CDR2 FYNNEI. This CDR3 comprises 17 residues. The CDR3 protein is CASSEALSGTGRTEAFF. In DNA form, the CDR3 reads TGTGCCAGCAGTGAAGCGCTATCCGGGACAGGACGCACTGAAGCTTTCTTT.

This clone was detected once. V is TRBV12-5 and J is TRBJ2-1; 7 nucleotides agree with TRBD2. The CDR3 runs to 11 residues. The germline gives CDR1 LGHNT, CDR2 FRNRAP. V lost 7 bases and J lost 8; bases outside the gene matches: 2. The CDR3 is CASATSDEQFF. CDR3 nucleotides: TGTGCTAGTGCAACTAGCGATGAGCAGTTCTTC.

This chain links TRBV27 with TRBJ1-2; D not resolved. The CDR3 runs to 12 residues. V was clipped by 6 bases and J by 6 bases, with 11 bases between them. Germline V gene sequence: CDR1 MNHEY, CDR2 SMNVEV (reference sequence). The DNA for the CDR3 is TGTGCCAGCAGGGCAGGTTCACATGGCTACACCTTC. Its protein is CASRAGSHGYTF.

This clone was picked up a small number of times. J is TRBJ2-7 and V is TRBV3-1 (or the pseudogene TRBV3-2), with D perhaps matching TRBD1 (5 bases). Trimming removed 4 bases at V and 6 bases at J, with 10 bases between. The V gene's germline CDR1 is LGHDT and CDR2 YNNKEL (reference sequence). The length of the CDR3 is 12 residues. The chain's CDR3 is CASSPTRAEQYF. CDR3 DNA sequence: TGTGCCAGCAGCCCGACCAGGGCCGAGCAGTACTTC.

With regard to this clone: The identical CDR3 is also encoded by other nucleotide sequences in the sample. The CDR3 spells CASSPLDSQETQYF. DNA of the CDR3: TGTGCCAGCAGTCCCTTGGACAGCCAAGAGACCCAGTACTTC. The V and J genes are TRBV3-1 (or the pseudogene TRBV3-2) and TRBJ2-5; perhaps TRBD1 as D (6 bases). The V gene's germline CDR1 is LGHDT and CDR2 YNNKEL (reference sequence). The CDR3 sequence is 14 residues long. The germline V and J ends were trimmed by 6 bases and 1 base, with 12 bases remaining between them.

The chain combines TRBV3-1 (or the pseudogene TRBV3-2) with TRBJ2-3; 8 bases agree with TRBD2. Germline CDR1 reads LGHDT; CDR2 reads YNNKEL (reference sequence). Trimming took 3 bases from V and 6 from J; bases not matched to a gene: 2. The CDR3 is 13 residues long. Written as DNA, the CDR3 is TGTGCCAGCAGCCAGCGGGGGGATGATACGCAGTATTTT. This gives the protein CASSQRGDDTQYF.

The CDR3 DNA follows: TGTGCCAGCAGCCCCGAACCGCGGGGGGTTCAAGAGACCCAGTACTTC. This codes for CASSPEPRGVQETQYF. The chain is built from TRBV5-4 and TRBJ2-5; 8 bases agree with TRBD2. The CDR3 spans 16 residues. The germline CDR1 and CDR2 sequences are SGHNT and YYREEE (reference sequence). Losses at the gene ends were 4 bases for V and 2 bases for J; bases not matched to a gene: 10.

Only one count was recorded for this clone. The CDR3 nucleotides read TGTGCCAGCAACAGGGAAAGGTTAGCAGATACGCAGTATTTT. Translation: CASNRERLADTQYF. The rearrangement uses TRBV6-6 and TRBJ2-3; D possibly corresponds to TRBD1 (6 bases). V was shortened by 7 bases and J by 4 bases, with 15 bases between the two germline ends. Germline CDR1 and CDR2: MNHNY and SVGAGI (reference sequence). There are 14 residues in the CDR3.

The J gene is TRBJ1-2, the V gene TRBV5-1; 9 nucleotides line up with TRBD1. The CDR3 contains 15 residues. Trimming cost V 3 bases and J 2 bases; bases outside gene matches: 5. Looked up from germline, CDR1 is SGHRS and CDR2 is YFSETQ. CDR3 bases: TGCGCCAGCAGCTCCTGGACAGGGGCGAACTATGGCTACACCTTC. Protein: CASSSWTGANYGYTF.

The rearrangement links TRBV4-1 to TRBJ2-7, with D tentatively TRBD1 (5 bases). V was cut by 4 bases and J by 2 bases, with 12 bases left in between. The germline V gene has CDR1 MGHRA and CDR2 YSYEKL. The CDR3 extends over 14 amino acids. The CDR3 region is CASSRTINTYEQYF. The CDR3 DNA reads as TGCGCCAGCAGCCGGACAATAAATACCTACGAGCAGTACTTC.

This clone was detected once. Mismatch with germline at one junction end may stem from a read error. The chain joins TRBV6-5 to TRBJ2-7; D is possibly TRBD2 (7 bases). The CDR3 covers 15 residues. Germline CDR1 MNHEY, CDR2 SVGAGI. The CDR3 DNA follows: TGTGCCAGCAGTGACTCGGCGGGGGCCCTCGGCGAGCAGTACTTC. Amino acids: CASSDSAGALGEQYF.

The V call is TRBV9, the J call TRBJ2-1; the match to TRBD1 covers 7 bases. The CDR3 is 15 amino acids. V shed 4 bases and J 6 bases; nucleotides not matched to a gene: 10. The germline V gene has CDR1 SGDLS and CDR2 YYNGEE. The CDR3 DNA reads as TGTGCCAGCAGCAACCGACAGGGACAAAGCAATGAGCAGTTCTTC. As protein: CASSNRQGQSNEQFF.

The V and J genes are TRBV19 and TRBJ1-5; 7 bases fit TRBD1. Germline CDR1 reads LNHDA; CDR2 reads SQIVND (reference sequence). The CDR3 totals 17 residues. V dropped 3 bases and J dropped 3; count of bases not matched to a gene: 11. Here the CDR3 DNA reads TGTGCCAGTAGTATCCCGGGAAGGACAGGACCCAATCAGCCCCAGCATTTT. It yields the protein CASSIPGRTGPNQPQHF.